These 9 T cell receptor beta chains share one sample of origin, sequenced in a study of post-analysis software for immune sequencing data (dated by TCRdb to the mid-2010s). The paper's findings and limits, for the study overall: Significantly higher frequencies in patients than in controls were found for several TRBV segments, including TRBV5-6, TRBV5-1 and TRBV20-1.

For these receptors, no antigen is known. Library preparation used PCR. TCRdb shows the sequencer as Illumina HiSeq 2500. To reduce PCR and sequencing biases, unique molecular identifiers were incorporated into the TCR beta cDNA libraries. The public reads were run again by TCRdb, first through fastp at Q25 and then through MiXCR, and only productive beta chains were kept. Records with the same CDR3 protein are collapsed into one entry carrying the most frequent genes and DNA. This sample comprises roughly 540,000 distinct CDR3 sequences, roughly 34% of them detected only once. Around 6% of the sample is in the top ten clones. Material for sequencing was blood. These receptors were obtained from a girl younger than 18 with multiple sclerosis.

The V call is TRBV4-1, the J call TRBJ2-7, with 7 bases fitting TRBD1. The CDR3 consists of 14 residues. V gave up 2 bases and J gave up 3 bases; unmatched junction bases: 4. The germline CDR1 and CDR2 sequences are MGHRA and YSYEKL. The CDR3 bases are TGCGCCAGCAGCCAACCGGGACAGAACTACGAGCAGTACTTC. Its protein is CASSQPGQNYEQYF.

This clonotype was observed at least ten times. The rearrangement joins TRBV20-1 to TRBJ2-3; no definite D call. The CDR3 totals 10 residues. V was trimmed by 3 bases and J by 6 bases, leaving 4 bases between them. From germline, CDR1 is DFQATT and CDR2 SNEGSKA (reference sequence). The CDR3 protein is CSASRDTQYF. Here the CDR3 DNA reads TGCAGTGCTAGTAGGGATACGCAGTATTTT.

V and J are TRBV28 and TRBJ2-1, with D perhaps TRBD2 (6 bases). Germline V gene data show CDR1 as MDHEN and CDR2 as SYDVKM. V dropped 6 bases and J dropped 12 bases, with 12 bases sitting between them. CDR3 length: 11 residues. The DNA of the CDR3 is TGTGCCAGCAGAGGGACTGCGGGGCAGTTCTTC. This translates into CASRGTAGQFF.

This clonotype was recorded many times. The V and J genes are TRBV6-1 and TRBJ2-1; 15 bases agree with TRBD2. V shed 6 bases, J shed 7 bases, and the junction held 13 bases outside the gene matches. This CDR3 is built from 18 residues. CDR1 and CDR2 from the germline V gene are MNHNS and SASEGT. The CDR3 region has the DNA TGTGCCAGCAGCTCCGGGACTAGCGGGGGGTACGGCTTGAATGAGCAGTTCTTC. This gives the protein CASSSGTSGGYGLNEQFF.

This clonotype showed up just a few times. This chain uses TRBV7-2 with TRBJ2-5, with D perhaps given as TRBD1 or TRBD2 (5 bases each). V was pared by 1 base and J by 1 base, with 10 bases between. Germline lookup yields CDR1 SGHTA and CDR2 FQGNSA. This CDR3 is 15 amino acids long. The CDR3 spells CASSLGGAPQETQYF. CDR3 nucleotides: TGTGCCAGCAGCTTAGGAGGGGCCCCCCAAGAGACCCAGTACTTC.

The CDR3 is CASSFQLRDRGPGEQFF. The CDR3 DNA reads TGTGCCAGCAGTTTCCAACTCCGGGACAGGGGGCCAGGTGAGCAGTTCTTC. The rearrangement uses TRBV12-3 or TRBV12-4 and TRBJ2-1; TRBD1 matches 12 bases. This CDR3 spans 17 amino acids. With V trimmed by 3 bases and J by 9 bases, 12 bases remained unmatched.

Only one count was recorded for this clonotype. The chain has TRBV28 and TRBJ2-6; D gene uncertain. Germline CDR1 reads MDHEN; CDR2 reads SYDVKM. This CDR3 has 12 residues. Trimming removed 10 bases from V and 1 base from J, with 5 bases in between. The CDR3 DNA reads as TGTGCCACCGGATCTGGGGCCAACGTCCTGACTTTC. It specifies CATGSGANVLTF.

Notes on this clonotype: At one end the junction does not follow the germline gene, possibly because of a read error. The J gene is TRBJ2-5, the V gene TRBV3-1; D might be TRBD2 (5 bases). CDR1 LGHDT and CDR2 YNNKEL come from the germline V gene (reference sequence). This CDR3 region has 14 residues. The CDR3 here is CAGSQARGAATQYF. In DNA form, the CDR3 reads TGTGCCGGCAGCCAAGCTCGGGGAGCGGCGACCCAGTACTTC.

The V call is TRBV19, the J call TRBJ2-7; D possibly corresponds to TRBD1 (7 bases). Trimming removed 5 bases at V and 7 bases at J, with 21 bases between. Germline loops: CDR1 LNHDA, CDR2 SQIVND (reference sequence). The CDR3 loop spans 15 amino acids. The CDR3 here is CASSASGTAGGEQYF. CDR3 DNA: TGTGCCAGTAGTGCTTCCGGGACAGCCGGGGGTGAGCAGTACTTC.